This TCR beta chain comes out of a study of CD8 T cells in Susac syndrome. Negative isolation was applied to CD8+ and CD4+ T cells, and FACS enrichment was applied to TEMRA cells. Roughly 0.45 to 1 ug RNA was reverse transcribed with random hexamers. Each CDR3 protein is one row after TCRdb ran MiXCR on the immunoSEQ multiplex PCR reads. The table shows some 130,000 distinct CDR3 sequences, with approximately 94% occurring only once. CDR1 and CDR2 (germline): SGHTA, FQGNSA. This CDR3 comprises 14 residues. V was pared by 6 bases and J by 2 bases, with 14 bases between. This clonotype has a handful of counts.

The sequence was collected from a human donor with multiple sclerosis. Sequenced material: CD4+ T cells from PBMCs. V gene TRBV7-2 combines with J gene TRBJ2-7; D possibly corresponds to TRBD1 (6 bases). The CDR3 bases are TGTGCCAGCAGTACGGGACACGGAACCTACGAGCAGTACTTC. This translates into CASSTGHGTYEQYF.